This T cell receptor beta chain was retrieved from a study of a mutant IDH1 vaccine in newly diagnosed glioma. Study-level results: Among top peripheral T cell clonotypes, changes seemed unrelated to pseudoprogression.

As for time point: baseline, week 1 (first vaccination visit). The treatment denotes: pre-vaccination baseline after standard-of-care therapy. Patients carried new grade 3 or 4 IDH1-mutant astrocytomas lacking nuclear ATRX. This clone was counted only a few times. The antigen is unknown. The germline V and J ends were trimmed by 2 bases and 2 bases, with 9 bases remaining between them. Germline lookup yields CDR1 KGHSH and CDR2 LQKENI. The CDR3 loop spans 14 amino acids. Sequencing used immunoSEQ multiplex PCR; TCRdb keeps in-frame clones, though not all of them. The sample has about 51,000 clones; over 65% are singletons.

The V gene is TRBV18, the J gene TRBJ1-1; D gene unclear. The receptor's source is a woman aged 40 to 49 with glioma. The starting material was PBMCs, obtained from a glioma patient treated with radiotherapy, temozolomide or both. The CDR3 nucleotides read TGTGCCAGCTCACCAGGGCTGAGTAACACTGAAGCTTTCTTT. This translates into CASSPGLSNTEAFF.